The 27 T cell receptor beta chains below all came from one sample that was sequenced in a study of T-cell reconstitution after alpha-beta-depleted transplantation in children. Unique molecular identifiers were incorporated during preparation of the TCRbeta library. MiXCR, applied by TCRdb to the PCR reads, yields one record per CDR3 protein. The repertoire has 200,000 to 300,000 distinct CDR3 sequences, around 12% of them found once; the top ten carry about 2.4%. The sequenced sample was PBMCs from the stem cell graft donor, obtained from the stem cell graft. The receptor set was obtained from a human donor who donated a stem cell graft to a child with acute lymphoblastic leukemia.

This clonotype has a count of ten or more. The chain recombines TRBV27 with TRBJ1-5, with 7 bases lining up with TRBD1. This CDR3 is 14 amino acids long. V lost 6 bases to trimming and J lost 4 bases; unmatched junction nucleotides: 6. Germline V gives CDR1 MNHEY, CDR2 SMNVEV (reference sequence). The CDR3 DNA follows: TGTGCCAGCAGGATGGGACAGAAGAATCAGCCCCAGCATTTT. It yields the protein CASRMGQKNQPQHF.

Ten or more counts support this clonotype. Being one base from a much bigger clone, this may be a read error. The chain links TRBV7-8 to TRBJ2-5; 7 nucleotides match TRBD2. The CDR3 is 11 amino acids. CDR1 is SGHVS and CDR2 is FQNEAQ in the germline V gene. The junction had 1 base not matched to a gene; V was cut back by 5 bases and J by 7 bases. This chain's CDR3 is CASSPGGTQYF. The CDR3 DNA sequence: TGTGCCAGCAGCCCGGGGGGGACCCAGTACTTC. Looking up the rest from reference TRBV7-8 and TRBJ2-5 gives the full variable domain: GAGVSQSPRYKVAKRGQDVALRCDPISGHVSLFWYQQALGQGPEFLTYFQNEAQLDKSGLPSDRFFAERPEGSVSTLKIQRTQQEDSAVYLCASSPGGTQYFGPGTRLLVL.

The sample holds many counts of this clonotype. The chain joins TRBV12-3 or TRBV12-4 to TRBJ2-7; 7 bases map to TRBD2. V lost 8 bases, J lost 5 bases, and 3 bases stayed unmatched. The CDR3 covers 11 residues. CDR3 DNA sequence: TGTGCCAGCGGTGGGGGGGACGAGCAGTACTTC. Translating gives CASGGGDEQYF.

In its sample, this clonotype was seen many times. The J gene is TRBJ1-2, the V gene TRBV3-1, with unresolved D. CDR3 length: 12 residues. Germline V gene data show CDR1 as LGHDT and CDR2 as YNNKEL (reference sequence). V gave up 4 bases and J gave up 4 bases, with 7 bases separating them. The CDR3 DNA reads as TGTGCCAGCAGCCCAATCATCTATGGCTACACCTTC. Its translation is CASSPIIYGYTF.

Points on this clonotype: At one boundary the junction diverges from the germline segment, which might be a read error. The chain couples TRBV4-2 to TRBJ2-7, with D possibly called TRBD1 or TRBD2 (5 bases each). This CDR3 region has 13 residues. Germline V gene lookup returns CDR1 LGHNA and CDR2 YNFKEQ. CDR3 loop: CAISPGTVYEQYF. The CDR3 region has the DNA TGTGCCATCAGCCCCGGGACCGTCTACGAGCAGTACTTC.

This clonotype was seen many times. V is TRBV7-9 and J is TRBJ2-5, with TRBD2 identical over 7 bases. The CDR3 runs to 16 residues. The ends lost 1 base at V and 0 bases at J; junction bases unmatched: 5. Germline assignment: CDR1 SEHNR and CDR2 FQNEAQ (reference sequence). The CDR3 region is CASSLGLAAYQETQYF. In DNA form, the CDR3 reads TGTGCCAGCAGCTTAGGTCTAGCGGCGTACCAAGAGACCCAGTACTTC.

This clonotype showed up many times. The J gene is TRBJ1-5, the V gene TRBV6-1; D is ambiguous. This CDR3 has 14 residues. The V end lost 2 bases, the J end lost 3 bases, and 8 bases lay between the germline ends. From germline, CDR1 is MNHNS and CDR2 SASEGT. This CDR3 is CASSELQYNQPQHF. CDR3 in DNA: TGTGCCAGCAGTGAACTCCAGTACAATCAGCCCCAGCATTTT.

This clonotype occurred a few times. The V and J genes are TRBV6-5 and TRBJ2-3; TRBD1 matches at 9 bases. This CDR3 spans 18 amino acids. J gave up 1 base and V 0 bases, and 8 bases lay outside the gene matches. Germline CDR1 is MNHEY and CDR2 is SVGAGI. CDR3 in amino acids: CASSYSTGTGYGTDTQYF. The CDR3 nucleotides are TGTGCCAGCAGTTACTCGACGGGGACAGGGTATGGCACAGATACGCAGTATTTT.

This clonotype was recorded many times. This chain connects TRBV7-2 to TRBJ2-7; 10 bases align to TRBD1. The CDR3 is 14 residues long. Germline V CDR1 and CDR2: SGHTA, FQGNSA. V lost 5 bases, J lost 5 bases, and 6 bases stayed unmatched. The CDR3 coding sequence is TGTGCCAGCAGCCTAGGACAGGGGGTCAACGAGCAGTACTTC. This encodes CASSLGQGVNEQYF.

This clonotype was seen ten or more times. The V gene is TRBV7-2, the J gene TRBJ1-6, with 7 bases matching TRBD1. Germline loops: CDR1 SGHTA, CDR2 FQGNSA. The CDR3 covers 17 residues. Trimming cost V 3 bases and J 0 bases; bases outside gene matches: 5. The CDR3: CASSFTGVSSYNSPLHF. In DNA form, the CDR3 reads TGTGCCAGCAGCTTCACAGGGGTCAGCTCCTATAATTCACCCCTCCACTTT.

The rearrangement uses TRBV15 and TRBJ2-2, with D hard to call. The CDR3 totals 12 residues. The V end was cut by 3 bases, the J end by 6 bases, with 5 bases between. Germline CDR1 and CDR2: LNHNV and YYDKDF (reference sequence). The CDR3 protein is CATSSHSGELFF. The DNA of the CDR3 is TGTGCCACCAGCAGCCACTCCGGGGAGCTGTTTTTT. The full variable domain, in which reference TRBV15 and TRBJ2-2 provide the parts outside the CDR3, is DAMVIQNPRYQVTQFGKPVTLSCSQTLNHNVMYWYQQKSSQAPKLLFHYYDKDFNNEADTPDNFQSRRPNTSFCFLDIRSPGLGDTAMYLCATSSHSGELFFGEGSRLTVL.

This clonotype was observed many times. This CDR3 reads CASSLLSPPASGELFF. The DNA for the CDR3 is TGTGCCAGCAGCTTACTGAGCCCGCCGGCGTCCGGGGAGCTGTTTTTT. This chain uses TRBV7-2 with TRBJ2-2; no clear D. The CDR3 has 16 amino acids. The germline CDR1 and CDR2 sequences are SGHTA and FQGNSA. Between the trimmed V and J ends, which lost 2 bases and 6 bases, there was a span of 16 bases.

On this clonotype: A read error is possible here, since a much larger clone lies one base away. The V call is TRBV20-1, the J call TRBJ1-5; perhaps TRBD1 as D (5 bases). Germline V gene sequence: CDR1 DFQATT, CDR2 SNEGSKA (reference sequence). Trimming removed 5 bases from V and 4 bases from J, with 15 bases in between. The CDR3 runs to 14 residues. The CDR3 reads CSAAPGRANQPQHF. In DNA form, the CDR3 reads TGCAGTGCTGCCCCGGGACGGGCAAATCAGCCCCAGCATTTT.

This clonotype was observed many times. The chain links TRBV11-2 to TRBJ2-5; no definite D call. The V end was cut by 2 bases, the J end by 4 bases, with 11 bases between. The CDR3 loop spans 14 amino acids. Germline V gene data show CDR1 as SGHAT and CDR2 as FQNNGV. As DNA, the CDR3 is TGTGCCAGCAGCTTAAGCCAGGATGGAGAGACCCAGTACTTC. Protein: CASSLSQDGETQYF.

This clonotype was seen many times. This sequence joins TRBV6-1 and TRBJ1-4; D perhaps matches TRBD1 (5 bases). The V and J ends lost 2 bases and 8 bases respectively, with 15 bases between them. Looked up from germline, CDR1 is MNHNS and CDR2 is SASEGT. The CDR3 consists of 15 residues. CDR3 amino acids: CASSEWETALEKLFF. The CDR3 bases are TGTGCCAGCAGTGAATGGGAGACAGCATTGGAAAAACTGTTTTTT.

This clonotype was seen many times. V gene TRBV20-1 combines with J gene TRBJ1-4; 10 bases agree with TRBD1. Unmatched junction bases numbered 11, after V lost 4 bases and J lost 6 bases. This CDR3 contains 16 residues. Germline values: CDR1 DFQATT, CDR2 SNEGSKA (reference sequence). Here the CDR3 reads CSAMRDRGWTDEKLFF. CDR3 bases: TGCAGTGCTATGAGGGACAGGGGTTGGACGGATGAAAAACTGTTTTTT.

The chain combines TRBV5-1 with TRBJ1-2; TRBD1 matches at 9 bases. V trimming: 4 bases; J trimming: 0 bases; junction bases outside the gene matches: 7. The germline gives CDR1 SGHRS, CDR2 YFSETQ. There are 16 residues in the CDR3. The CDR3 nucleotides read TGCGCCAGCAGCCCGGACAGGGGAAAAGCTAACTATGGCTACACCTTC. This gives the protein CASSPDRGKANYGYTF.

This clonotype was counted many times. For the CDR3, the DNA is TGTGCCAGCAGCTTAGCGGGAGGGATGGATGAGCAGTTCTTC. Its translation: CASSLAGGMDEQFF. The rearrangement joins TRBV7-3 to TRBJ2-1; TRBD2 matches at 9 bases. There are 14 residues in the CDR3. Germline assignment: CDR1 SGHTA and CDR2 FQGTGA. The V gene end was trimmed by 2 bases and the J gene end by 8 bases; junction bases not matched to a gene: 4.

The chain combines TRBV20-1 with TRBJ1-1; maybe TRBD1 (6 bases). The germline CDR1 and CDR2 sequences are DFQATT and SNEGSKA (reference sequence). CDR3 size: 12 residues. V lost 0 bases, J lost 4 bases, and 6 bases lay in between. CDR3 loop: CSARDRGTEAFF. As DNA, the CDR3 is TGCAGTGCTAGAGACAGGGGCACTGAAGCTTTCTTT.

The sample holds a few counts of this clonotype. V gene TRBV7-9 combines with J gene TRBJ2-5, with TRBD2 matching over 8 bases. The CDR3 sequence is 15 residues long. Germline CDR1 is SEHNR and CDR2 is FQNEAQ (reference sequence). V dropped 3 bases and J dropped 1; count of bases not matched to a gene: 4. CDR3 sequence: CASSFSGDPQETQYF. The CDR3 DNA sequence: TGTGCCAGCAGCTTTAGCGGGGACCCCCAAGAGACCCAGTACTTC.

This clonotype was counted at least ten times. The CDR3 bases are TGTGCCAGCAGTTTTTCCGGGGCCACCTACGAGCAGTACTTC. It translates to CASSFSGATYEQYF. The gene calls are TRBV6-2 or TRBV6-3 and TRBJ2-7; D could derive from TRBD1 or TRBD2 (5 bases each). The V end was cut by 4 bases, the J end by 2 bases, with 12 bases between. The CDR3 length is 14 residues. CDR1 and CDR2 from the germline V gene are MNHEY and SVGEGT.

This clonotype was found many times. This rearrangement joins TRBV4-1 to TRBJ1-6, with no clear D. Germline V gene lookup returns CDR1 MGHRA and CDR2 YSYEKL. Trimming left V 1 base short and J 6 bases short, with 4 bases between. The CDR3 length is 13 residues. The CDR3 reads CASSQGSNSPLHF. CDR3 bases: TGCGCCAGCAGCCAAGGCAGTAATTCACCCCTCCACTTT.

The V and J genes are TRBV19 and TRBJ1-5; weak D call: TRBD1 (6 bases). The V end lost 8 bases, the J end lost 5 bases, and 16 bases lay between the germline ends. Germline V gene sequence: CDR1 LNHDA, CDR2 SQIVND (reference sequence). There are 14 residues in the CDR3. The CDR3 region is CASFMTGRDQPQHF. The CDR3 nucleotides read TGTGCCAGTTTTATGACAGGACGGGATCAGCCCCAGCATTTT. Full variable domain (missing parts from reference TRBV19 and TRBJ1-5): DGGITQSPKYLFRKEGQNVTLSCEQNLNHDAMYWYRQDPGQGLRLIYYSQIVNDFQKGDIAEGYSVSREKKESFPLTVTSAQKNPTAFYLCASFMTGRDQPQHFGDGTRLSIL.

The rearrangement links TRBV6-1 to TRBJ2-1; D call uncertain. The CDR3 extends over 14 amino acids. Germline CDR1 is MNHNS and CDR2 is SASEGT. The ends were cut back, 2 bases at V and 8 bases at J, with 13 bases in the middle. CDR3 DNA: TGTGCCAGCAGTGAAAGAACGACATTCGATGAGCAGTTCTTC. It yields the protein CASSERTTFDEQFF.

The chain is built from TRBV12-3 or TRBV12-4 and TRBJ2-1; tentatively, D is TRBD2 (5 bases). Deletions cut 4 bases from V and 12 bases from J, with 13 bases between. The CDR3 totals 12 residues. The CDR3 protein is CASSSDLGGQFF. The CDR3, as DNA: TGTGCCAGCAGTTCGGACTTAGGTGGGCAGTTCTTC.

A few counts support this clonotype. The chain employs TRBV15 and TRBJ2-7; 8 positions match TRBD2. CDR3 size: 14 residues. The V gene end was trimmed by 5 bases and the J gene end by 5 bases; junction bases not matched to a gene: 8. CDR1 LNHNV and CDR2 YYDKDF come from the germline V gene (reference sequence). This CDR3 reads CATSGTRAPDEQYF. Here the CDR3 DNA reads TGTGCCACCAGCGGGACTAGGGCCCCTGACGAGCAGTACTTC.

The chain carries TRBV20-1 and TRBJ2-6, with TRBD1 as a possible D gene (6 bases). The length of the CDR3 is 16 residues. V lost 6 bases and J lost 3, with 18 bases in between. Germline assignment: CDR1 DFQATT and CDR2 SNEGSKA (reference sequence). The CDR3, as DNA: TGCAGTGCCCCAGACAGTTCCAGGGGTGGGGCCAACGTCCTGACTTTC. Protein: CSAPDSSRGGANVLTF.